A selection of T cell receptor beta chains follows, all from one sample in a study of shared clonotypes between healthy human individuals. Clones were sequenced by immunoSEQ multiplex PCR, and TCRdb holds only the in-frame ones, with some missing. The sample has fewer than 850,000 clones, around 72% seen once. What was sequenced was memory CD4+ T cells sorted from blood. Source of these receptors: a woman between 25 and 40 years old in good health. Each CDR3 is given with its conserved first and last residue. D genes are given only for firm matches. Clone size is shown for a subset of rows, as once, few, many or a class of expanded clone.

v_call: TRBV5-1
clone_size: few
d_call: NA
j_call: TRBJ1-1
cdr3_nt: TGCGCCAGCAGCTTGGAAGTGGCAGGGATGACTGAAGCTTTCTTT
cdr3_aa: CASSLEVAGMTEAFF

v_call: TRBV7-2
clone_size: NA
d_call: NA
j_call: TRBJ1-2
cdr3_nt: TGTGCCAGCAGCCAGGGAGGGTCTGGGAACTATGGCTACACCTTC
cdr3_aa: CASSQGGSGNYGYTF

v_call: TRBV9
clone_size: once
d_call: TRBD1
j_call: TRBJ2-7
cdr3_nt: TGTGCCAGCAGCGTAGCAGGGGGACACACCTACGAGCAGTACTTC
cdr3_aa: CASSVAGGHTYEQYF

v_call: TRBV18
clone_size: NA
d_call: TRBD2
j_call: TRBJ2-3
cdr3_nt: TGTGCCAGCTCACCCGTGACTAGCGTCAACACAGATACGCAGTATTTT
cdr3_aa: CASSPVTSVNTDTQYF

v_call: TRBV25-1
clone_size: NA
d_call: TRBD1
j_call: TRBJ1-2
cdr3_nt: TGTGCCAGCAGTGAATCAGGGGGCGACTATGGCTACACCTTC
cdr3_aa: CASSESGGDYGYTF

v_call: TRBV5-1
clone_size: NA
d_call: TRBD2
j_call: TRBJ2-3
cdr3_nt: TGCGCCAGCAGCCGGGGGGGTATCGGAGATACGCAGTATTTT
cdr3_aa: CASSRGGIGDTQYF

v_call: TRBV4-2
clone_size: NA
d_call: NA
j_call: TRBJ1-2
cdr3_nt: TGTGCCAGCAGCCAAAGGGGGGGGGCGGAAGCACAGTATGGCTACACCTTC
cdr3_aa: CASSQRGGAEAQYGYTF

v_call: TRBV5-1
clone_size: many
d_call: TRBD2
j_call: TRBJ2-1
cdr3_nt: TGCGCCAGCAGCTTGACTAGCGGGAGTTACAATGAGCAGTTCTTC
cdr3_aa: CASSLTSGSYNEQFF

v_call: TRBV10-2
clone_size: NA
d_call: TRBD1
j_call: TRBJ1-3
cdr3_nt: TGCGCCAGCGGAAGGACAGGCCGCTCTGGAAACACCATATATTTT
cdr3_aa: CASGRTGRSGNTIYF

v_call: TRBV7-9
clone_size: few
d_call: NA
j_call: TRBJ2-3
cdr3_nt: TGTGCCAGCAGCCGGGACCTTCTTGAGGATACGCAGTATTTT
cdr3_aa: CASSRDLLEDTQYF

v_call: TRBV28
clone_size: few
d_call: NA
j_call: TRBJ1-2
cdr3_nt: TGTGCCAGCCTTAGGCTCACTGGGGGATATGGCTACACCTTC
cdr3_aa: CASLRLTGGYGYTF

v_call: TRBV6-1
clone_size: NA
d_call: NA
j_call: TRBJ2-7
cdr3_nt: TGTGCCAGCAGGGAAGGATCACGCTACGAGCAGTACTTC
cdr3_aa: CASREGSRYEQYF

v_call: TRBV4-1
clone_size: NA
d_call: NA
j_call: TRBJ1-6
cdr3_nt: TGCGCCAGCAGCCAAGATCCCTCGGCAGGGCGTTATTCACCCCTCCACTTT
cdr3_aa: CASSQDPSAGRYSPLHF

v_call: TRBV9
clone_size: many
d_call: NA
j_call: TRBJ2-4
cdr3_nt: TGTGCCAGCAGTGGAGCAGACAAAAACATTCAGTACTTC
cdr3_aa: CASSGADKNIQYF

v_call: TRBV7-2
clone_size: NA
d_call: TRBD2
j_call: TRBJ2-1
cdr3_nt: TGTGCCAGCAGCCCAACGGTATTAGCGGGAGGGGAGCAGTTCTTC
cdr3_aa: CASSPTVLAGGEQFF

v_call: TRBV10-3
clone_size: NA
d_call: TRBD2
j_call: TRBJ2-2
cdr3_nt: TGTGCCATCAGTGTGGGGACTACGAACACCGGGGAGCTGTTTTTT
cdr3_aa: CAISVGTTNTGELFF

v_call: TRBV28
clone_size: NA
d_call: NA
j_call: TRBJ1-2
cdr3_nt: TGTGCCAGCAGTTTAGCTAACTATGGCTACACCTTC
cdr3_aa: CASSLANYGYTF

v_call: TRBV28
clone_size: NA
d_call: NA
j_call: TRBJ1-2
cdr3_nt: TGTGCCAGCAGTTTGGGACGGAGCGTCTATGGCTACACCTTC
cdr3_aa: CASSLGRSVYGYTF

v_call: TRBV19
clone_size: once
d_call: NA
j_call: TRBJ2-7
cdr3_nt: TGTGCCAGTAGTATCGGAGCCGAGCAGTACTTC
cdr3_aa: CASSIGAEQYF

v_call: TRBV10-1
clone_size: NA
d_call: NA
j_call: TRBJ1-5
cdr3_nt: TGCGCCAGCAGTGAGTCTGGGTCGCAGCCCCAGCATTTT
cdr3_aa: CASSESGSQPQHF

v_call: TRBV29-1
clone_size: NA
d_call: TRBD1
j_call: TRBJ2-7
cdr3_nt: TGCAGCGTTGAATCCCCGCGGACAGGGGGCAGCGAGCAGTACTTC
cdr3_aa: CSVESPRTGGSEQYF

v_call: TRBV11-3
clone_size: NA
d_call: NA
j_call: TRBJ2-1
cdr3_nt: TGTGCCAGCAGCTTTGACGGCGCTTTTGACAATGAGCAGTTCTTC
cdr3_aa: CASSFDGAFDNEQFF

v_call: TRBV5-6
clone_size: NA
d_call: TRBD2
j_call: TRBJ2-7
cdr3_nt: TGTGCCAGCAGCTCCCGTGTTAGCGGGAGGTACGAGCAGTACTTC
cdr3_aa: CASSSRVSGRYEQYF

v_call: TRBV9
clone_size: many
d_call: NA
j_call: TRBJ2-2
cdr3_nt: TGTGCCAGCAGCGTAGCCAGGTTGGACACCGGGGAGCTGTTTTTT
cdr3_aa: CASSVARLDTGELFF

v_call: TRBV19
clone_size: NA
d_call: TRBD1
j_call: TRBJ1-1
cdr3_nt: TGTGCCAGTAGTAGGTTCTCCGGGACAGTGAACACTGAAGCTTTCTTT
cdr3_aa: CASSRFSGTVNTEAFF

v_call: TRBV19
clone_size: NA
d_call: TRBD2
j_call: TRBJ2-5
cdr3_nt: TGTGCCAGTAGTATGGGGGGGACGTACCAAGAGACCCAGTACTTC
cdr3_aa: CASSMGGTYQETQYF

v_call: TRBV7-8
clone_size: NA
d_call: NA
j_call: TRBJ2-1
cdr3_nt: TGTGCCAGCAGCTTAGTCGGGGGCAGCTCCTACAATGAGCAGTTCTTC
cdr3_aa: CASSLVGGSSYNEQFF

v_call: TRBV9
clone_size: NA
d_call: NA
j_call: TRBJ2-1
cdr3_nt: TGTGCCAGCAGCGTAGTAGGTAGGAGCGGCGAGCGCTACAATGAGCAGTTCTTC
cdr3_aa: CASSVVGRSGERYNEQFF